The present T cell receptor (beta chain) was sequenced within a study of T cell changes during pregnancy in multiple sclerosis (dated by TCRdb to about 2019). About the full investigation: In women with multiple sclerosis, the researchers looked at how the T cell repertoire shifted as pregnancy progressed.

Note on this clone: Its antigen is currently not known. The sample holds no much larger clone one base away, and base qualities are not on file.

Receptor libraries were prepared by the immunoSEQ multiplex PCR assay. Not all clones reach the TCRdb copy of this immuneACCESS table, which keeps in-frame sequences only. Checked studies attribute under half of the gap to unresolved V genes and leave the rest unexplained. The sample records 90,000 to 100,000 clones, under 95% of which are singletons. The biggest ten clones account for approximately 1.4% of the sample. The germline V gene encodes CDR1 SEHNR and CDR2 FQNEAQ (reference sequence). The CDR3 starts with the cysteine, ends with the phenylalanine, and has 13 residues. Only the CDR3 DNA is retained, 39 bases long and in frame from the first base. At the junction V is shortened by 5 bases and J by 5 bases, with 13 bases in between.

This sequence was found in a female donor with multiple sclerosis, enrolled in a pregnancy study. The chain links TRBV7-9 with TRBJ2-7; possibly the D gene is TRBD1, per 5 matching bases. Here the sequenced sample was peripheral blood, taken in the first trimester of pregnancy. The bases read TGTGCCAGCAGCCCCCCTAACAGGAACGAGCAGTACTTC. Translated, it gives CASSPPNRNEQYF.